This entry describes one T cell receptor (beta chain). What it recognizes is unknown. TCRdb re-called the 5' RACE reads with MiXCR, one entry per CDR3 protein. Seen here are around 250,000 distinct CDR3 sequences, 6% to 7% observed once, and the top ten hold about 14%. This specimen belongs to a study of identical twins. General study results and limits: It was out-of-frame TCR alpha sharing in monozygotic twins that models underestimated.

Germline-derived CDR1 and CDR2 are SEHNR and FQNEAQ (reference sequence). CDR3 length equals 15 residues. V lost 5 bases and J lost 0; bases outside the gene matches: 5. These sequences were also reported in another study, on T cells expressing NK-cell markers. That work adds: One of the eight sequenced donors was seronegative, whereas the other seven were HCMV-seropositive. In roughly six donors, dominant NKG2C+ clonotypes were roughly 1.0-7.5% of CD8+ T cells.

The chain has TRBV7-9 and TRBJ2-3, with TRBD2 matching over 7 bases. The source of this sequence is a woman younger than 30 in good health. The sample was CD8+ T cells sorted from blood. CDR3 bases: TGTGCCAGCAGCATTAGCGGGCCGAGCACAGATACGCAGTATTTT. It encodes CASSISGPSTDTQYF.